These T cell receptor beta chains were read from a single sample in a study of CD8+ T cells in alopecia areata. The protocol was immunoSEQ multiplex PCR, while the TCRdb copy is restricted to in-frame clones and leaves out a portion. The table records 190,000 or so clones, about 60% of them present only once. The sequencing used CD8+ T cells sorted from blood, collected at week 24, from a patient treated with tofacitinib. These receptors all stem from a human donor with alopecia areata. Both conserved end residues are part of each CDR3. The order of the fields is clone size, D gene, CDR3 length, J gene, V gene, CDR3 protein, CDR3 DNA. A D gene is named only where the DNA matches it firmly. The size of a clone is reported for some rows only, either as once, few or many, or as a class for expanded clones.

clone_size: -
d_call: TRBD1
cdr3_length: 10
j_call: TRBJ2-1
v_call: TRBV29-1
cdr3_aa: CSAVRDRGFF
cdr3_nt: TGCAGCGCTGTCCGGGACAGGGGATTCTTC

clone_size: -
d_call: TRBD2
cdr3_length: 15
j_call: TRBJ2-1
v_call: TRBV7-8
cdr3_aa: CASNPAGGNHNEQFF
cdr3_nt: TGTGCCAGCAACCCAGCGGGGGGGAACCACAATGAGCAGTTCTTC

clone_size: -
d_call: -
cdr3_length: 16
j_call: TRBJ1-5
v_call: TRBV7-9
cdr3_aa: CASSSDSRNSNQPQHF
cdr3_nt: TGTGCCAGCAGCTCTGACAGCAGAAATAGCAATCAGCCCCAGCATTTT

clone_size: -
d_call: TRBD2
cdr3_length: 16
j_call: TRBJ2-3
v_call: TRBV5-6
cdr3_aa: CASSLGLAGGPDTQYF
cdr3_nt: TGTGCCAGCAGCTTGGGACTAGCGGGGGGACCAGATACGCAGTATTTT

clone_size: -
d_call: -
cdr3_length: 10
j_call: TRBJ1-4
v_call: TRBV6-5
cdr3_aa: CASTHEKLFF
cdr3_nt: TGTGCCAGCACACATGAAAAACTGTTTTTT

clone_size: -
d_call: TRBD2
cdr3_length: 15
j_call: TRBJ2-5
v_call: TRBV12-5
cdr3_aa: CASGQPGGAEETQYF
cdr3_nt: TGTGCTAGTGGCCAACCGGGGGGGGCTGAAGAGACCCAGTACTTC

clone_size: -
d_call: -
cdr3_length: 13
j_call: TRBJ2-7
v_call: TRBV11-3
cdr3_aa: CASSQAVDWEQYF
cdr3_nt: TGTGCCAGCAGCCAGGCGGTGGACTGGGAGCAGTACTTC

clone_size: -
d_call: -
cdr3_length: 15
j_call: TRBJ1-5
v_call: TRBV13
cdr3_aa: CASSVGAAGNQPQHF
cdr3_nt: TGTGCCAGCAGCGTCGGGGCGGCGGGTAATCAGCCCCAGCATTTT

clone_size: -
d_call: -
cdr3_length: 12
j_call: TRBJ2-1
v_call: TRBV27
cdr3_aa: CASEGWDNEQFF
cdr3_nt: TGTGCCAGTGAGGGTTGGGACAATGAGCAGTTCTTC

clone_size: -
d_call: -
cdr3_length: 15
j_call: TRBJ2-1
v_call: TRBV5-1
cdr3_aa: CASSHGGQSYNEQFF
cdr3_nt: TGCGCCAGCAGTCACGGGGGACAGTCCTACAATGAGCAGTTCTTC

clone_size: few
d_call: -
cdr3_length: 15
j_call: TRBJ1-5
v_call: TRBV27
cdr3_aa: CASSAVLGGNQPQHF
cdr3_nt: TGTGCCAGCAGTGCCGTGTTGGGGGGCAATCAGCCCCAGCATTTT

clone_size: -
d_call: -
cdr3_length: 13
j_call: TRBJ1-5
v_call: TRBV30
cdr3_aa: CAWTSESGQPQHF
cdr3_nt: TGTGCCTGGACCTCAGAGTCGGGACAGCCCCAGCATTTT

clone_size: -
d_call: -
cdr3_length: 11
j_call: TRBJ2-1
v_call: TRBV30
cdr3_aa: CAWSKRSEQFF
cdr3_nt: TGTGCCTGGAGTAAACGTAGCGAGCAGTTCTTC

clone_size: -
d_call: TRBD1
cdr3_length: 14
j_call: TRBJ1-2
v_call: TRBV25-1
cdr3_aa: CASSEWTGGSGYTF
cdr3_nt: TGTGCCAGCAGTGAATGGACAGGGGGCTCTGGCTACACCTTC

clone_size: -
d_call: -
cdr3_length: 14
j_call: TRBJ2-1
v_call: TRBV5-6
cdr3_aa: CASSSSGGYNEQFF
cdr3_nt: TGTGCCAGCAGCTCATCCGGGGGATACAATGAGCAGTTCTTC

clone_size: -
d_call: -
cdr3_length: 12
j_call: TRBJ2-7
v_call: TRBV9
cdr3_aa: CASSKIPYEQYF
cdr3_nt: TGTGCCAGCAGCAAGATTCCCTACGAGCAGTACTTC

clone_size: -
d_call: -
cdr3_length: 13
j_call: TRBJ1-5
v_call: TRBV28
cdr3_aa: CASSAFNNQPQHF
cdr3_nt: TGTGCCAGCAGCGCCTTTAACAATCAGCCCCAGCATTTT

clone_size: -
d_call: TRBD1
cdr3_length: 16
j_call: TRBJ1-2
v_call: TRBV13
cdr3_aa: CASSSGTALLPYGYTF
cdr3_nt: TGTGCCAGCAGCTCTGGGACAGCGCTTCTTCCCTATGGCTACACCTTC

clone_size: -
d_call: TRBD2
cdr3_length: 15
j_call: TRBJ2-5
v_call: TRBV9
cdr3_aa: CASSGGGAGRETQYF
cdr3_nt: TGTGCCAGCAGCGGCGGGGGGGCCGGTCGAGAGACCCAGTACTTC

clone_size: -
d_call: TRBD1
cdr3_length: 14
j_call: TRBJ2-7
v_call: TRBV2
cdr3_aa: CASMTGGNLYEQYF
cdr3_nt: TGTGCCAGCATGACAGGGGGCAATCTCTACGAGCAGTACTTC

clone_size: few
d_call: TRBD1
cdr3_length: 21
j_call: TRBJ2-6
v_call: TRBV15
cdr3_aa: CATSRDGTGQGKSTGANVLTF
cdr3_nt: TGTGCCACCAGCAGAGATGGTACGGGACAGGGGAAGTCTACTGGGGCCAACGTCCTGACTTTC

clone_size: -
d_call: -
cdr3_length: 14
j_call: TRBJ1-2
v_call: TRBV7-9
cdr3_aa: CASSLEGSNYGYTF
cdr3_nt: TGTGCCAGCAGCTTAGAGGGTTCTAACTATGGCTACACCTTC

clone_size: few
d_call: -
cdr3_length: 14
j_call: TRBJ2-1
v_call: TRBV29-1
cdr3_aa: CSVEGGEDYNEQFF
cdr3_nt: TGCAGCGTTGAGGGGGGTGAGGACTACAATGAGCAGTTCTTC

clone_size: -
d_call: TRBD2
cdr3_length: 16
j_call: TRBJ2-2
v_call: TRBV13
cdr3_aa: CASSSGLAANTGELFF
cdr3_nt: TGTGCCAGCAGCTCGGGACTAGCTGCGAACACCGGGGAGCTGTTTTTT

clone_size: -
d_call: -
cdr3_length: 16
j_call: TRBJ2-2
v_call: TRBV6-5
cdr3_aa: CASSYAVGANTGELFF
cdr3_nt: TGTGCCAGCAGTTACGCGGTCGGGGCGAACACCGGGGAGCTGTTTTTT

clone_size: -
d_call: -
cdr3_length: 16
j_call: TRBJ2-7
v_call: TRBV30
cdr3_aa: CAWSVGVGETSYEQYF
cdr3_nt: TGTGCCTGGAGTGTCGGAGTAGGGGAGACCTCATACGAGCAGTACTTC

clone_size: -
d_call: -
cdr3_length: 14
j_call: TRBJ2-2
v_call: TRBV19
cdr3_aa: CASSGSPNTGELFF
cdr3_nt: TGTGCCAGTAGTGGCAGCCCGAACACCGGGGAGCTGTTTTTT

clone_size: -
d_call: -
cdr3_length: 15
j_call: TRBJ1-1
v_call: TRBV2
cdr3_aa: CASSESTVRMFRAFF
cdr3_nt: TGTGCCAGCAGTGAGTCTACCGTGAGGATGTTTAGAGCTTTCTTT

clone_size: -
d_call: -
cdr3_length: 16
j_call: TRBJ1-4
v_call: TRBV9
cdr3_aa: CASSDTGSHFNEKLFF
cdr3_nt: TGTGCCAGCAGCGACACCGGGAGCCATTTTAATGAAAAACTGTTTTTT

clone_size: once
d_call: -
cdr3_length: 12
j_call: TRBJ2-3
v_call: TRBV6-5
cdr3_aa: CASSIGRDTQYF
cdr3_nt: TGTGCCAGCAGTATCGGGCGGGATACGCAGTATTTT

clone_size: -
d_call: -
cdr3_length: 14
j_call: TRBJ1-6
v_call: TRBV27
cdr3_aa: CASSPGGGRFPLHF
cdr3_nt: TGTGCCAGCAGTCCCGGGGGGGGCAGGTTCCCCCTCCACTTT

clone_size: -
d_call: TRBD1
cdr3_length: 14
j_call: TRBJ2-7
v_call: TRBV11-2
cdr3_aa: CASSWTGDSYEQYF
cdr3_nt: TGTGCCAGCAGCTGGACAGGGGACTCCTACGAGCAGTACTTC

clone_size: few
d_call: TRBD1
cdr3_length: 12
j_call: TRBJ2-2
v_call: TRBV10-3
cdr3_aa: CAIKGATGELFF
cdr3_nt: TGTGCCATAAAGGGGGCTACCGGGGAGCTGTTTTTT

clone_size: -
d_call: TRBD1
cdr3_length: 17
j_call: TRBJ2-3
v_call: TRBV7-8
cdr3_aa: CASSLERQGRNTDTQYF
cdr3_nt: TGTGCCAGCAGCTTAGAACGACAGGGTCGTAACACAGATACGCAGTATTTT

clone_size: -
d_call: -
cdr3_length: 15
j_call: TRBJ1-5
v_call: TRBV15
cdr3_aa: CATSRDLGRNQPQHF
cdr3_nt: TGTGCCACCAGCAGAGATTTGGGACGGAATCAGCCCCAGCATTTT

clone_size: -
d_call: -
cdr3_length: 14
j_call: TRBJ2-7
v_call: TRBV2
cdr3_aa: CASKGGTRSYEQYF
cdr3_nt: TGTGCCAGCAAGGGCGGGACCAGGTCCTACGAGCAGTACTTC

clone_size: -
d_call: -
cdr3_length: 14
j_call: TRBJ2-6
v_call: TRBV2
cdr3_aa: CASSEGQAANVLTF
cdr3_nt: TGTGCCAGCAGTGAAGGGCAGGCGGCCAACGTCCTGACTTTC

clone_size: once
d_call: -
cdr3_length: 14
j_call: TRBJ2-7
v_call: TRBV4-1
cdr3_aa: CASSQVVGDYEQYF
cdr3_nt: TGCGCCAGCAGCCAAGTCGTGGGGGACTACGAGCAGTACTTC

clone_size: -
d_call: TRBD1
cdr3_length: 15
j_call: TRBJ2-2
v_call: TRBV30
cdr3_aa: CAWYTGTGNTGELFF
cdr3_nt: TGTGCCTGGTATACCGGGACAGGGAACACCGGGGAGCTGTTTTTT

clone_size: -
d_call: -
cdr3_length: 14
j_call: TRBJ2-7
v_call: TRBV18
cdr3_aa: CASSHGSSEYEQYF
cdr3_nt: TGTGCCAGCTCCCATGGATCATCTGAGTACGAGCAGTACTTC

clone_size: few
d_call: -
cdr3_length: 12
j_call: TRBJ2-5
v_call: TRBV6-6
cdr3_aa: CASSYDMKTQYF
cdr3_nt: TGTGCCAGCAGTTACGATATGAAGACCCAGTACTTC

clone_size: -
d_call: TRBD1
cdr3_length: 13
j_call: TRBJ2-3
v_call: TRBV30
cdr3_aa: CAWSDRAPDTQYF
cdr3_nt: TGTGCCTGGTCGGACAGGGCCCCAGATACGCAGTATTTT

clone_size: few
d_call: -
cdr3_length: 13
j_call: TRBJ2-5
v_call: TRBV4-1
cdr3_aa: CASSQTESETQYF
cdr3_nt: TGCGCCAGCAGCCAGACGGAATCAGAGACCCAGTACTTC